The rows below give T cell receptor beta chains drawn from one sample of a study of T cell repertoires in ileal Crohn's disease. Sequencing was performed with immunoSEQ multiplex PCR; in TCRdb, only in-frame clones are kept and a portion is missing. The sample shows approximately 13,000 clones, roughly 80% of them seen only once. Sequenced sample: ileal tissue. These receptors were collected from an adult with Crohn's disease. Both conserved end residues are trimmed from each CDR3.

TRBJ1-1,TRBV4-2,ASSQDLRNTEAF
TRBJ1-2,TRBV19,ASSNLTGYNYGYT
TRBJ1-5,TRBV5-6,ASSLTGGSTQH
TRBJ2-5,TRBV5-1,ASSFRTGQSQETQY
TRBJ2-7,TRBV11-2,ASSGGGQGASGEQY
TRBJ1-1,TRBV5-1,ASSLSGEMNTEAF
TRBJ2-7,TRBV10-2,ASMVTGTVSYEQY
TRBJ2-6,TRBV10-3,AISERGTGGGSSGANVLT
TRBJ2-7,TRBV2,ASSEQEEGEQY
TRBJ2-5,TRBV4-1,ASSQGMGTAQETQY
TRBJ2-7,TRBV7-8,ASSATSSGFYEQY
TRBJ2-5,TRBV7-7,ASSLKQGQRETQY
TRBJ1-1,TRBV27,ASSHRGPTEAF
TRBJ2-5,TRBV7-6,ASSLVPGSEETQY
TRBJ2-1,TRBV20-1,SARGGREQF
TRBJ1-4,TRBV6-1,ASSVGEANEKLF
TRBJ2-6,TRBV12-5,ASGLVWTGRSGANVLT
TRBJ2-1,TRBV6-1,ASSGRGSSYNEQF
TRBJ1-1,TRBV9,ASSVVLGEAF
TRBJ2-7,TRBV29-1,SVVVRHYEQY
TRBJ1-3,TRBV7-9,ASSRSGTSGNTIY
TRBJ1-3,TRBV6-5,ASSSRTVYSGNTIY
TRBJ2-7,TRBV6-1,ASSDGIGLYEQY
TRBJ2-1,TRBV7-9,ASSLSSGEQF
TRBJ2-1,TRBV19,ASSNGLTRGGEQF
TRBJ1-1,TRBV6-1,ASSDRTARVTEAF
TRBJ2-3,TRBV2,ASSEGETGHSTDTQY
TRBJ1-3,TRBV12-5,ASGPRTGISGNTIY
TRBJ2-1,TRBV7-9,ASSSSGSQGEQF